This TCR beta chain derives from a study of T cells after yellow fever vaccination. With respect to this clonotype: What it binds is not known.

Germline-derived CDR1 and CDR2 are SGHTA and FQGNSA. Trimming shortened V by 1 base and J by 5 bases, and 17 bases separated the two germline ends. The CDR3 is 16 amino acids. Study results and caveats: Once the booster was given, most primary-vaccination clones reappeared, at around 96% for CD4 and around 90% for CD8.

TCRdb independently ran MiXCR on the 5' RACE reads; one entry per CDR3 protein. Of under 400,000 distinct CDR3 sequences in the sample, under 15% were seen once. V gene TRBV7-2 combines with J gene TRBJ2-5, with a possible D match to TRBD1 (6 bases). The sample in question was CD4+ T cells sorted from PBMCs, obtained 15 days after the yellow fever booster vaccination. The clonotype was recovered from a man aged 18 to 30 who received the YFV17D yellow fever vaccine. CDR3 protein: CASSLGQQGPAETQYF. CDR3 nucleotide sequence: TGTGCCAGCAGCTTAGGACAACAGGGCCCCGCGGAGACCCAGTACTTC.